This T cell receptor (beta chain) appears in the sequencing data of a study of beta chain features in type 1 diabetes. The collection from each donor was one heparinised blood draw averaging about 116 mL. CD4+ naive, central memory, regulatory and stem cell-like memory cells were sorted via CD45RO/CCR7/CD25/CD127/CD95/CD27. Expressed TCRB transcripts were sequenced after all isolated RNA was converted to cDNA. Profiled with immunoSEQ multiplex PCR; TCRdb holds only in-frame clones, not every one. This sample has roughly 150,000 clones, with around 8% found just once. The germline V and J ends were trimmed by 0 bases and 8 bases, with 8 bases remaining between them. The CDR3 sequence is 12 residues long. Looked up from germline, CDR1 is SGDLS and CDR2 is YYNGEE.

The sample consisted of central memory CD4+ T cells from blood. The clonotype was recovered from a man aged 18 to 35 in good health. This rearrangement joins TRBV9 to TRBJ1-1; D perhaps matches TRBD1 (5 bases). The CDR3 protein is CASSVGTNEAFF. DNA for the CDR3: TGTGCCAGCAGCGTAGGGACAAACGAAGCTTTCTTT.